The following is a T cell receptor (beta chain) sequence with its context. The antigen this receptor binds is unknown. Base qualities are not provided; no much larger clone lies one nucleotide away. The record originates from a study of cytomegalovirus exposure and HLA in healthy donors listed by TCRdb under 2017. A note on the overall study: An earlier analysis of approximately 550 of the donors reported about 250 Gb of sequence data and some 100 million unique TCR beta sequences from 150 million to 200 million T cells. Approximately 310 gigabases of sequencing data and 78 million or so unique TCR sequences were included in an early release covering roughly 600 HLA-typed donors. The genetic ancestry cluster associated with self-reported Caucasian donors included roughly 84% of the roughly 400 genotyped donors. The study was designed to test whether signatures of past pathogen exposure could be identified by cataloging public T cell receptors. Using immunosequencing, the study profiled T cell repertoires from about 650 subjects and related those repertoires to cytomegalovirus serostatus. Along with the approximately 650-subject first cohort, a separate validation cohort of some 130 different subjects was used. To predict cytomegalovirus infection status, the study combined high-throughput TCR immunosequencing, statistical association of individual TCRs with disease status, and machine learning. To study patterns of TCR occurrence, a later analysis re-analyzed previously published TCR beta repertoires from several hundred donors and added high-resolution HLA genotyping. Rather than using new phenotypic data, the later analysis identified candidate immune exposures from TCR beta sequences and from how often those sequences occurred across donors. To decide whether each TCR beta V gene segment behaved as functional or pseudogenic, an earlier analysis of some 600 of the donors relied on high-throughput TCR beta sequencing. Donor age, sex, ethnicity and CMV serostatus were compiled alongside the repertoire data. A later genetic analysis used genome-wide SNP genotypes for about 55% of the 666 donors, treating that subset as a discovery cohort. All discovery cohort repertoires had been generated using a single sequencing platform. Class I and class II HLA loci were covered by the typing at four-digit resolution. The number of donors typed differed by locus, with roughly 620-630 for A, B, C, DRB1 and DQB1, roughly 550 for DQA1, about 610 for DPA1, and some 440 for DPB1. Several DR-DQ haplotypes were handled as single units for association and clustering because linkage in the cohort was strong. Across about 380 genotyped donors of the cohort, an average of roughly 200,000 unique TCR beta nucleotide sequences per donor were sequenced, and around 20% of those sequences were non-productive.

The full study reports these points: Several of the top co-occurrence clusters appeared to be linked to parvovirus B19, influenza, CMV and Epstein-Barr virus, according to a later analysis. According to the authors, the approach could potentially be generalized to other disease states and immunological phenotypes. Roughly uniform sequencing depth across donors was assumed in presence/absence analyses, although this assumption may not hold. The sequencing pipeline was judged likely to have produced a cluster of highly shared sequence variants as a technical artifact. In an earlier analysis of more than 450 of the donors, most TCR beta V segments were observed in productive rearrangements about 90% or about 30% of the time, broadly matching IMGT annotations. Because the 87-base-pair reads could not distinguish some IMGT-functional V segments, including TRBV6-2 and TRBV6-3, those segments were excluded. Because HLA typing was unavailable for some donors at each locus, only the typed subset was used in association tests. In vitro tests confirmed that a few of the cytomegalovirus-associated TCR beta chains recognize cytomegalovirus antigens. When HLA alleles, especially DR and DQ, strongly co-occurred, TCR associations were difficult to assign to individual alleles. The study listed 164 TCR beta chains as associated with cytomegalovirus. The classifier was reported to diagnose cytomegalovirus status with high specificity and sensitivity in both the original and validation cohorts. Most TCR sequences were seen in very few donors, while some public TCRs were found in many individuals. In a later analysis, most CMV-associated TCR beta chains were found to appear HLA-restricted, with HLA associations seemingly driven largely by CMV exposure. For the cohort, immune exposure information was limited to CMV serostatus. A further reported finding was that TCR beta sequences accurately predicted the HLA-A and HLA-B alleles for most subjects in the first cohort. Only TCR beta chains were sequenced in this cohort, and the absence of alpha or paired-chain data limited detectable features. At a false discovery rate of 0.05, a later analysis linked 16,951 TCR beta sequences to specific HLA alleles. A later genetic analysis reported fewer N-insertions in productive TCRs among donors in an Asian-associated ancestry cluster than the roughly 720-donor mean. A later analysis found that HLA-associated TCR beta chains were more clonally expanded and had lower generation probabilities than equally common non-associated chains. A later analysis found that TCR association rates varied across HLA loci, with DRB1 alleles showing the most associated TCRs and HLA-C alleles the fewest. Linkage disequilibrium might explain the correlated functional status among segregating V segments, but an unknown experimental factor could not be ruled out. The earlier analysis of fewer than 750 of the donors excluded around 17 rarely observed V segments, including chromosome 9 orphons, because counts were too low. V-gene and J-gene trimming of TCR beta chains was associated with a missense DCLRE1C variant in a later genetic analysis, and the association was replicated in an independent cohort.

Libraries were made using the immunoSEQ multiplex PCR assay. The multiplex PCR relied on a mix of 60 forward primers for TCR Vbeta segments and 13 reverse primers for TCR Jbeta segments. The CDR3 region of rearranged TCR beta genes was amplified from genomic DNA with a multiplex PCR assay. The amplified TCR beta libraries were sequenced on the Illumina HiSeq System as 87-base-pair reads. Per the authors' processing: A later analysis counted about 80 million unique TCR beta chains across the approximately 700 repertoires, and some 11 million of these chains were shared by at least two donors. Raw reads were error-corrected and collapsed into unique sequences by a nearest-neighbor algorithm in which closely related sequences were merged to remove PCR and sequencing errors. V, D and J gene segments were assigned by aligning CDR3 sequences to IMGT reference sequences. For a sequence to be retained, a match of at least six nucleotides was required to both a V gene segment and a J gene segment. Rearrangements were called productive when the CDR3 lacked stop codons and stayed in frame with V and J; all others were non-productive. Following IMGT convention, CDR3 was defined as the stretch from the second conserved V-encoded cysteine to the conserved J-encoded phenylalanine. The earlier analysis of some 580 of the donors excluded any sequence lacking an unambiguous match to a single V gene segment. An earlier analysis of fewer than 750 of the donors called V segments functional above 56.7% productive rearrangements and segregating when the between-donor standard deviation exceeded 5%. A statistical classification framework was built for diagnosing cytomegalovirus status from the catalog of TCR beta chain sequences. V and J gene assignment, in a later analysis, came from comparing TCR nucleotide sequences with IMGT/GENE-DB human TR gene sequences. Using the TCRdist pipeline, a later analysis assigned CDR3 sequences along with most-parsimonious VDJ recombination scenarios. In a later analysis, every TCR beta chain was defined by the combination of its CDR3 amino acid sequence and its V-gene family, and reads without a unique V-gene family were dropped. In a later analysis, a few hundred highly shared, low-generation-probability nucleotide sequences were removed to address suspected cross-contamination and a sequencing artifact. A later analysis calculated a clonal expansion index for each public chain from normalized within-repertoire ranks of inferred template counts. In a later analysis, generation probabilities were computed with a VDJ recombination model fitted to out-of-frame rearrangements, and the resulting probabilities were checked against IGoR. A later analysis scored TCR-TCR, TCR-HLA and TCR-CMV co-occurrence with hypergeometric tests, applying a repertoire-size bias correction to TCR pairs. To estimate false discovery rates, a later analysis permuted the HLA or CMV assignments 20 times. In a later analysis, co-occurring TCRs were grouped with DBSCAN, and TCRdist sequence similarity was added when clustering was performed within HLA-allele-positive subsets. Repertoires with fewer than 30,000 or more than 120,000 public chains were left out of co-occurrence clustering, as were five repertoires with anomalous nucleotide sharing. Drawn from immuneACCESS, this table holds only the in-frame rearrangements with V and J called that TCRdb kept. Clones are partly lost; checked studies trace under half to an unresolved V gene and leave the rest unexplained. For V, J and clone size, that table is used; D and trimming come from the DNA. For this sample the table gives 100,000 to 150,000 clones, of which just under 75% were detected only once. The biggest ten clones account for over 5% of the sample.

The cohort was made up of several hundred healthy bone marrow donors. At the time of sampling, all cohort members were nominally healthy, though unrecorded immune exposures were likely present. The donor was CMV seropositive and was included in the group of 300 or so seropositive cohort members. A peripheral blood sample was provided by each donor, and peripheral blood mononuclear cells were used for TCR beta sequencing. Genomic DNA was extracted from the blood cell samples with the Qiagen DNeasy Blood Extraction Kit. Taken from the germline V gene (reference sequence), the CDR1 and CDR2 loops are GTSNPN and SVGIG. V lost 2 bases and J lost 5 bases, and the count of bases not matched to a germline gene is 5. The CDR3 covers 16 residues, taking in both the cysteine and the phenylalanine. Left in the record is the CDR3 DNA by itself, 48 bases read in frame from the first base.

This chain joins TRBV30 to TRBJ2-3; 15 central nucleotides agree with TRBD2. Sequencing input: PBMCs. The TCR comes from a man aged 35-49 years in good health and CMV-seropositive. The nucleotide sequence reads as follows: TGTGCCTGGAGTTTCGGACTAGCGGGAGGGGGAGATACGCAGTATTTT. Its product reads: CAWSFGLAGGGDTQYF.